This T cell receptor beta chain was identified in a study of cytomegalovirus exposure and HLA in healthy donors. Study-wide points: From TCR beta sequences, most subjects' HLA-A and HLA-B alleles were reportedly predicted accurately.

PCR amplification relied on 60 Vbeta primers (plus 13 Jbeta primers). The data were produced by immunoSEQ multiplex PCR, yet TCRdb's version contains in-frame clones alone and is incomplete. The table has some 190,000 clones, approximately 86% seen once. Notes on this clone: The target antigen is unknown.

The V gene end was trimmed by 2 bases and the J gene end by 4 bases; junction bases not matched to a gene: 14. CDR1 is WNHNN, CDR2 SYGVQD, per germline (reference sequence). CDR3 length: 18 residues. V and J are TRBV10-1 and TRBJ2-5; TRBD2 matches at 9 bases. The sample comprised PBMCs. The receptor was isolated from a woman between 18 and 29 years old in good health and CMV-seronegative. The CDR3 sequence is CASSERWGSGGGGETQYF. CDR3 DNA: TGCGCCAGCAGTGAGCGTTGGGGTAGCGGGGGCGGCGGAGAGACCCAGTACTTC.